The rows below give T cell receptor beta chains drawn from one sample of a study of early T cells in non-severe SARS-CoV-2 infection. Each CDR3 protein gets one entry after TCRdb re-called the 5' RACE reads with MiXCR. This table has some 77,000 distinct CDR3 sequences, around 16% appearing once. Sequenced material: whole blood. The origin of the receptors is an adult who was a healthcare worker with PCR-confirmed SARS-CoV-2 infection or an uninfected control (not recorded which). The CDR3 runs from the conserved cysteine through the conserved F or W. D genes are given only for firm matches. Only part of the rows carry a size: once, few, many, or a class if the clone is expanded.

>TRBV12-3/TRBV12-4|TRBJ1-5|.|.
CASSFEVDNQPQHF
TGTGCCAGCAGTTTTGAGGTGGACAATCAGCCCCAGCATTTT
>TRBV7-7|TRBJ2-3|.|.
CASSLGPPSTDTQYF
TGTGCTAGCAGCTTAGGCCCTCCCAGCACAGATACGCAGTATTTT
>TRBV19|TRBJ2-7|TRBD1|.
CASGQGASYEQYF
TGTGCCTCAGGACAGGGGGCGTCCTACGAGCAGTACTTC
>TRBV28|TRBJ1-2|.|.
CASSMGGVYGYTF
TGTGCCAGCAGTATGGGCGGGGTCTATGGCTACACCTTC
>TRBV6-5|TRBJ2-1|TRBD2|few
CASSYGTSRNEQFF
TGTGCCAGCAGTTACGGGACTAGCCGCAATGAGCAGTTCTTC
>TRBV7-2|TRBJ1-1|.|.
CASSLLGQGKSEAFF
TGTGCCAGCAGCTTACTTGGCCAGGGGAAGAGTGAAGCTTTCTTT
>TRBV6-6|TRBJ1-4|.|few
CASGRQTEKLFF
TGTGCCAGCGGCAGACAGACCGAAAAACTGTTTTTT
>TRBV29-1|TRBJ2-2|.|.
CSVDTGELFF
TGCAGCGTTGACACCGGGGAGCTGTTTTTT
>TRBV12-3/TRBV12-4|TRBJ2-2|.|few
CASSRSPQGYTGELFF
TGTGCCAGCAGTCGATCCCCCCAGGGATACACCGGGGAGCTGTTTTTT
>TRBV5-6|TRBJ2-3|TRBD2|.
CASSPTPASGSRTDTQYF
TGTGCCAGCAGCCCCACCCCTGCTAGCGGGAGCAGGACAGATACGCAGTATTTT
>TRBV29-1|TRBJ2-3|.|.
CSVDAGPSTDTQYF
TGCAGCGTTGATGCGGGTCCCAGCACAGATACGCAGTATTTT
>TRBV15|TRBJ2-1|.|many
CATRKDWSSYNEQFF
TGTGCCACCAGAAAGGACTGGAGCTCCTACAATGAGCAGTTCTTC
>TRBV18|TRBJ2-3|.|many
CASSPLGLGDLTDTQYF
TGTGCCAGCTCACCACTGGGACTCGGGGACCTCACAGATACGCAGTATTTT
>TRBV7-2|TRBJ1-1|.|few
CASSLPGNTEAFF
TGTGCCAGCAGCCTCCCAGGGAACACTGAAGCTTTCTTT
>TRBV28|TRBJ1-5|.|.
CASSSPGGGNQPQHF
TGTGCCAGCAGTTCCCCCGGGGGGGGCAATCAGCCCCAGCATTTT
>TRBV11-2|TRBJ2-3|.|once
CASSSHPGTDTQYF
TGTGCCAGCAGCTCCCATCCTGGCACAGATACGCAGTATTTT
>TRBV9|TRBJ2-7|.|few
CASSVGSVAYEQYF
TGTGCCAGCAGCGTAGGAAGCGTCGCCTACGAGCAGTACTTC
>TRBV5-4|TRBJ2-1|.|few
CASTRVGPWAEQFF
TGTGCCAGCACGCGGGTGGGCCCGTGGGCTGAGCAGTTCTTC
>TRBV12-3/TRBV12-4|TRBJ2-1|TRBD2|many
CASSRTTSGRNEQFF
TGTGCCAGCAGCAGGACGACTAGCGGGAGGAATGAGCAGTTCTTC